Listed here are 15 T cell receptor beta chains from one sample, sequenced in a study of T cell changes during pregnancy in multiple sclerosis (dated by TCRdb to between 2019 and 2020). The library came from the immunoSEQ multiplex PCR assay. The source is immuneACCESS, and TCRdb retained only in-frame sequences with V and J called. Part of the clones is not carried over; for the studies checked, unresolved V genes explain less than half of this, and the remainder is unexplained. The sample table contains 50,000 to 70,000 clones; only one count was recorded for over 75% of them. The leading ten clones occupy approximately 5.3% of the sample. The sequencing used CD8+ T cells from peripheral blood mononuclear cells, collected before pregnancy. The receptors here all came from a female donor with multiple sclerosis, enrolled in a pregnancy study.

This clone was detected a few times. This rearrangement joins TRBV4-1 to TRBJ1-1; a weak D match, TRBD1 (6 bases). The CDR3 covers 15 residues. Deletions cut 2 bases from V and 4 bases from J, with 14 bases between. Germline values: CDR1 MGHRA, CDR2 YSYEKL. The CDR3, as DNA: TGCGCCAGCAGCCAAACTCAAGGGGGTGGCACTGAAGCTTTCTTT. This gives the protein CASSQTQGGGTEAFF.

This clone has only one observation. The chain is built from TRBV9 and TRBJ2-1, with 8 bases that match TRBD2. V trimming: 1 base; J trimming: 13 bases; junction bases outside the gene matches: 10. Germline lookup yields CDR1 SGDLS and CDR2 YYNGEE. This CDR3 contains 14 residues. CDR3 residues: CASSVNLAGGNQFF. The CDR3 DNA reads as TGTGCCAGCAGCGTAAACTTGGCGGGGGGAAATCAGTTCTTC.

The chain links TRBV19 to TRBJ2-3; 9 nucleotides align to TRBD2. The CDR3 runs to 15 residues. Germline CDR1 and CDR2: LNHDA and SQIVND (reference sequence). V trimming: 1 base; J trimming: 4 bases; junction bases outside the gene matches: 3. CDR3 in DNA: TGTGCCAGTAGTATAGGCGGGGGGGCTGCAGATACGCAGTATTTT. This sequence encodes CASSIGGGAADTQYF.

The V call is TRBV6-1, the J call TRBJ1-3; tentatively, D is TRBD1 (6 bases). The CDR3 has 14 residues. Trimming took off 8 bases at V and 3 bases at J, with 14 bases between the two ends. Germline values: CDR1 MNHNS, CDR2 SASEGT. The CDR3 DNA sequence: TGTGCCAGCGGAGAGGGGGACGGTGGAAACACCATATATTTT. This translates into CASGEGDGGNTIYF.

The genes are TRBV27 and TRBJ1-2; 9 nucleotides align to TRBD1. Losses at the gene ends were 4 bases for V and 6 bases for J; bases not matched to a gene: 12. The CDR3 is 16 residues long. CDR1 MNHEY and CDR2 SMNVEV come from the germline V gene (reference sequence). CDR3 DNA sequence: TGTGCCAGCAGTTCATCCGGGACAGGGATCACGGATGGCTACACCTTC. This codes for CASSSSGTGITDGYTF.

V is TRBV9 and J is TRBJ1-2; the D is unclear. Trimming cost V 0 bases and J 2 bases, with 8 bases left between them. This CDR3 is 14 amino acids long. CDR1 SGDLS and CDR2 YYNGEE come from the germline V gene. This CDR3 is CASSVAAENYGYTF. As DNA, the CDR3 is TGTGCCAGCAGCGTAGCTGCGGAAAACTATGGCTACACCTTC.

CDR3 region: CASSFVQGTEAFF. The CDR3 coding sequence is TGTGCCAGCAGCTTCGTACAGGGAACTGAAGCTTTCTTT. The chain links TRBV5-6 to TRBJ1-1; a weak D match, TRBD1 (6 bases). Germline CDR1 and CDR2: SGHDT and YYEEEE. Deletions cut 2 bases from V and 5 bases from J, with 10 bases between. The CDR3 is made up of 13 amino acids.

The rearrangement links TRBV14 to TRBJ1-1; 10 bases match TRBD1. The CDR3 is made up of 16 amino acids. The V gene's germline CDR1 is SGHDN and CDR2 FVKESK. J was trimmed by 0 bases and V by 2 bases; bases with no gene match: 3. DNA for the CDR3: TGTGCCAGCAGCCAATGGGACAGGGGCATGAACACTGAAGCTTTCTTT. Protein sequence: CASSQWDRGMNTEAFF.

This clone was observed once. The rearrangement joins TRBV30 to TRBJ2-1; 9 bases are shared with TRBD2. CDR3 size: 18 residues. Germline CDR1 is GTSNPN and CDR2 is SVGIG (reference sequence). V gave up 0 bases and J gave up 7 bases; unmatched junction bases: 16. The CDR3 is CAWSVPLSGGGAWNEQFF. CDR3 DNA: TGTGCCTGGAGTGTTCCTCTCTCGGGCGGGGGGGCCTGGAATGAGCAGTTCTTC.

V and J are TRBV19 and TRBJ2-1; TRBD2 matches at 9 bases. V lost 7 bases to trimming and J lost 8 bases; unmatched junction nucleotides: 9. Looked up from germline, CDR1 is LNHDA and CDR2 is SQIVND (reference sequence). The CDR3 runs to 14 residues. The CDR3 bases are TGTGCCAGTACCCTAGCGGGGCCTAGGGATGAGCAGTTCTTC. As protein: CASTLAGPRDEQFF. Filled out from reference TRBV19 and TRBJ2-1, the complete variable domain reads DGGITQSPKYLFRKEGQNVTLSCEQNLNHDAMYWYRQDPGQGLRLIYYSQIVNDFQKGDIAEGYSVSREKKESFPLTVTSAQKNPTAFYLCASTLAGPRDEQFFGPGTRLTVL.

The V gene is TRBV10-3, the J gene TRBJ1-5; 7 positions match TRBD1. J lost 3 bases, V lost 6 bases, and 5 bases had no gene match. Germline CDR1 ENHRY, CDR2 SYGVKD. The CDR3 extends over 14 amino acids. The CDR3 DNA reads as TGTGCCATCAGCACAGGGGACCCCAATCAGCCCCAGCATTTT. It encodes CAISTGDPNQPQHF.

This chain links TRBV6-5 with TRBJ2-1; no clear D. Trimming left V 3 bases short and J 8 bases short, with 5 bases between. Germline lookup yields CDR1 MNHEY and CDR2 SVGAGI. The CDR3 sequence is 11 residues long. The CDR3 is CASSYQDEQFF. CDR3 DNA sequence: TGTGCCAGCAGTTATCAGGATGAGCAGTTCTTC.

The DNA for the CDR3 is TGTGCCAGCAGCGATACTAGCGGAGGACGCTACGAGCAGTACTTC. It yields the protein CASSDTSGGRYEQYF. The V and J genes are TRBV11-2 and TRBJ2-7; 8 bases line up with TRBD2. The junction had 9 bases not matched to a gene; V was cut back by 5 bases and J by 3 bases. The length of the CDR3 is 15 residues. Germline CDR1 and CDR2: SGHAT and FQNNGV.

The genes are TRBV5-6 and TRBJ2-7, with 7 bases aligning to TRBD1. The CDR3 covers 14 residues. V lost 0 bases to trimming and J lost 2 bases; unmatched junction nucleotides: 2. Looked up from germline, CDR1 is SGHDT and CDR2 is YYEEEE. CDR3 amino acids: CASSLGTGAYEQYF. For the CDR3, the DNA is TGTGCCAGCAGCTTGGGGACAGGCGCCTACGAGCAGTACTTC.

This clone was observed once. CDR3: CASSFPPTEAFF. CDR3 nucleotides: TGTGCCAGCAGCTTCCCTCCTACTGAAGCTTTCTTT. The chain combines TRBV7-2 with TRBJ1-1; no clear D. Germline V CDR1 and CDR2: SGHTA, FQGNSA. Trimming cost V 3 bases and J 5 bases, with 7 bases left between them. CDR3 length: 12 residues.